The T cell receptor (beta chain) described here comes from a study of T-cell reconstitution after alpha-beta-depleted transplantation in children. Broader study findings: Surviving thymic progenitors and recipient T cells were the source of high TCRbeta diversity at day 60 in some patients. The main origin of T-cell counts and diversity one year after transplant was newly produced T cells.

As for this clonotype: Its antigen remains unidentified.

Preparation of the TCRbeta library was carried out with unique molecular identifiers. Via MiXCR, TCRdb re-called the PCR reads, giving one row per CDR3 protein. The table shows 600,000 or so distinct CDR3 sequences, with about 21% occurring only once. This CDR3 contains 18 residues. V lost 3 bases to trimming and J lost 6 bases; unmatched junction nucleotides: 17. Germline V gene sequence: CDR1 SGHAT, CDR2 FQNNGV. Source: PBMCs, mostly from graft donor cells, taken 360 days after TCRalphabeta/CD19-depleted stem cell transplant. This chain links TRBV11-2 with TRBJ2-3; 8 bases map to TRBD2. This TCR was recovered from a boy younger than two who had a stem cell transplant for acute myeloid leukemia, so the T cells may come from the graft donor. This CDR3 is CASSFPGGVGTVGDTQYF. In nucleotides, the CDR3 is TGTGCCAGCAGCTTCCCCGGGGGGGTAGGGACCGTGGGGGATACGCAGTATTTT. The full variable domain, its missing parts supplied by reference TRBV11-2 and TRBJ2-3, is EAGVAQSPRYKIIEKRQSVAFWCNPISGHATLYWYQQILGQGPKLLIQFQNNGVVDDSQLPKDRFSAERLKGVDSTLKIQPAKLEDSAVYLCASSFPGGVGTVGDTQYFGPGTRLTVL.